This T cell receptor (beta chain) was sequenced during a study of molecular identifiers for immune sequencing clone quantification. Whole-study context: Within a replicate experiment, RNA obtained from either around 20,000 or 100,000 naive CD8 cells was divided into five aliquots, and four of those aliquots were then sequenced.

It was with previously described methods and listed TCR primers that bulk TCR libraries were made. TCRdb fed the PCR reads into MiXCR, producing one record per CDR3 protein. Here the sample spans about 510,000 distinct CDR3 sequences, roughly 24% being singletons. This clonotype came up a few times. This clonotype originated in a human donor in good health. Some libraries in this study had Jurkat cell RNA spiked in. The sample consisted of naive CD8+ T cells from blood, with Jurkat cell RNA spiked in. Subset: FACS-sorted CD8+CD4-CCR7+CD45RA+ naive T cells.

In DNA form, the CDR3 reads TGTGCCAGCAGTTTTGAGTTGACGCAGTATTTT. Translation: CASSFELTQYF. The chain couples TRBV12-3 or TRBV12-4 to TRBJ2-3; D remains unclear. Between the trimmed V and J ends, which lost 3 bases and 9 bases, there was a span of 7 bases. The CDR3 runs to 11 residues.